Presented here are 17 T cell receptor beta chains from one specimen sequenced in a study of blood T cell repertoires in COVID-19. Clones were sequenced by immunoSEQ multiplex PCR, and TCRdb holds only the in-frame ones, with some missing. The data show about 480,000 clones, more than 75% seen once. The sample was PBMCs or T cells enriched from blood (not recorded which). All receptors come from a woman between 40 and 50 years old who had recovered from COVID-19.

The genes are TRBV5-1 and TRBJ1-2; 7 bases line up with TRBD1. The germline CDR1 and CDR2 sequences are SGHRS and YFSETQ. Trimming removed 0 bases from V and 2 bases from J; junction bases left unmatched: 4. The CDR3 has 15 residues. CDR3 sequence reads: CASSLGGQVNYGYTF. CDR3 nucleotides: TGCGCCAGCAGCTTGGGTGGACAGGTAAACTATGGCTACACCTTC.

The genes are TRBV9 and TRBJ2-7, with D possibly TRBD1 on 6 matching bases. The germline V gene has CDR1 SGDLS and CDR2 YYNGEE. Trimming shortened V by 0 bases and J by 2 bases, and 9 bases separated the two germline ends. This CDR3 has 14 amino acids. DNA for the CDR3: TGTGCCAGCAGCGTAGAAGGGGGTCCCTACGAGCAGTACTTC. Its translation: CASSVEGGPYEQYF. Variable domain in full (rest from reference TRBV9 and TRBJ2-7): DSGVTQTPKHLITATGQRVTLRCSPRSGDLSVYWYQQSLDQGLQFLIQYYNGEERAKGNILERFSAQQFPDLHSELNLSSLELGDSALYFCASSVEGGPYEQYFGPGTRLTVT.

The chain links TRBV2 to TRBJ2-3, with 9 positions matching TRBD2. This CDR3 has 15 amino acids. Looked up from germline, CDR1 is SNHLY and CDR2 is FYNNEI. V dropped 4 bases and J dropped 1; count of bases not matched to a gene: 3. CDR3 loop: CASSARLAGTDTQYF. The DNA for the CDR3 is TGTGCCAGCAGTGCCAGACTAGCGGGCACAGATACGCAGTATTTT.

The CDR3 protein is CASSVGGRTQITEAFF. CDR3 DNA: TGTGCCAGCAGCGTAGGGGGGAGGACACAGATCACTGAAGCTTTCTTT. The chain recombines TRBV9 with TRBJ1-1, with a possible D match to TRBD1 (5 bases). The CDR3 has 16 residues. Germline lookup yields CDR1 SGDLS and CDR2 YYNGEE. V was clipped by 0 bases and J by 4 bases, with 16 bases between them.

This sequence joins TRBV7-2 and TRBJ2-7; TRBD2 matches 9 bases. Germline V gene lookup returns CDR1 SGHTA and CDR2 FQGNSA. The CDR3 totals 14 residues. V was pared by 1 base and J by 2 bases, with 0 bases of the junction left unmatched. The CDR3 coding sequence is TGTGCCAGCAGCTTAGGCGGGAGGGCCTACGAGCAGTACTTC. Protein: CASSLGGRAYEQYF.

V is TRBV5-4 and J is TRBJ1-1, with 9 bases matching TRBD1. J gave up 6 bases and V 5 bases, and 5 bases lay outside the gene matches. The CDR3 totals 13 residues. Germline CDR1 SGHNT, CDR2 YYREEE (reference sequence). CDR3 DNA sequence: TGTGCCAGCAGGGGACAGGGATTCTCTGAAGCTTTCTTT. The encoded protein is CASRGQGFSEAFF.

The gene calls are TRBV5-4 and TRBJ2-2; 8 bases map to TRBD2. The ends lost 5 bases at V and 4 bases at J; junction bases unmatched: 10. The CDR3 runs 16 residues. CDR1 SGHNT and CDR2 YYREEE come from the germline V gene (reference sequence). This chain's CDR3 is CASRSVAGLGTGELFF. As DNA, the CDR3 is TGTGCCAGCAGATCCGTAGCGGGACTAGGCACCGGGGAGCTGTTTTTT.

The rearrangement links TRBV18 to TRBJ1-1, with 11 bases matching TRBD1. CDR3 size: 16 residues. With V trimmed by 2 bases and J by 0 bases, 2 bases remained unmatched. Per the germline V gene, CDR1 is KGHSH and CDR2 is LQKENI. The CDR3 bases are TGTGCCAGCTCACCATGGGACAGGGGGATGAACACTGAAGCTTTCTTT. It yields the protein CASSPWDRGMNTEAFF.

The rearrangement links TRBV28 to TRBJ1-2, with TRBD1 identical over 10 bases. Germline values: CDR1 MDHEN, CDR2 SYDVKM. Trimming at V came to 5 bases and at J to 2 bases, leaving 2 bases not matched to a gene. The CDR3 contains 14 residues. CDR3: CASSPDRGNYGYTF. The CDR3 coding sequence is TGTGCCAGCAGTCCGGACAGGGGGAACTATGGCTACACCTTC.

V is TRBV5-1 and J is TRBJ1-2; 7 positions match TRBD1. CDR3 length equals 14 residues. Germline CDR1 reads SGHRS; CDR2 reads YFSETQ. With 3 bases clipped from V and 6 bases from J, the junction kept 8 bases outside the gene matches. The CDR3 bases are TGCGCCAGCAGCTGGGGGACAGCCGGTGATGGCTACACCTTC. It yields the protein CASSWGTAGDGYTF.

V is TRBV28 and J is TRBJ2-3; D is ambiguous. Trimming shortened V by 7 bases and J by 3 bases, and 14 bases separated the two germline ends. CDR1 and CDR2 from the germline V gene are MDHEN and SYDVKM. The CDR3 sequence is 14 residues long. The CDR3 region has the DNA TGTGCCAGCACCCTGCGGCAGCATACAGATACGCAGTATTTT. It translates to CASTLRQHTDTQYF.

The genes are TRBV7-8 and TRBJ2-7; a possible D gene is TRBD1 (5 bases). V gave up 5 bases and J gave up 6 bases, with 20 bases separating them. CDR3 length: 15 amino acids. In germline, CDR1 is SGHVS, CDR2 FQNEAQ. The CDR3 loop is CASSPQDTIVSEQYF. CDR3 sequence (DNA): TGTGCCAGCAGCCCCCAGGACACGATTGTGAGCGAGCAGTACTTC.

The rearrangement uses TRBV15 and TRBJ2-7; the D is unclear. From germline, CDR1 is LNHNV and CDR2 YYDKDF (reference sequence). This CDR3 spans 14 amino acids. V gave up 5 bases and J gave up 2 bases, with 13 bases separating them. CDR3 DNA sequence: TGTGCCACCAGCCGCCTGGGCTACCCCTACGAGCAGTACTTC. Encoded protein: CATSRLGYPYEQYF.

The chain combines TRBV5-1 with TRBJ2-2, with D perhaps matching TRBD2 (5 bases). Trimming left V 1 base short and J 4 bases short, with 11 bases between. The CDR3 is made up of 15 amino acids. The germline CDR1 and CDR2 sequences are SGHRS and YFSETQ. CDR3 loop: CASSLIEGFTGELFF. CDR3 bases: TGCGCCAGCAGCTTGATCGAGGGATTCACCGGGGAGCTGTTTTTT.

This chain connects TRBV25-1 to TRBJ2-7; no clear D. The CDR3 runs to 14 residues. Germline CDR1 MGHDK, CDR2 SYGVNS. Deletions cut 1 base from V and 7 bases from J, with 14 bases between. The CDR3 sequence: CASSEFGGPREQYF. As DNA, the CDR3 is TGTGCCAGCAGTGAATTCGGTGGTCCGCGAGAGCAGTACTTC.

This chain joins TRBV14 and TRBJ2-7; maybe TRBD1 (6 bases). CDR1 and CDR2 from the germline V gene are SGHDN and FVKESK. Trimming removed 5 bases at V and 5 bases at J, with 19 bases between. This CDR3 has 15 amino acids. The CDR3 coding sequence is TGTGCCAGCAGCTTTATCACAGGGAATCTCCACGAGCAGTACTTC. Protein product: CASSFITGNLHEQYF.

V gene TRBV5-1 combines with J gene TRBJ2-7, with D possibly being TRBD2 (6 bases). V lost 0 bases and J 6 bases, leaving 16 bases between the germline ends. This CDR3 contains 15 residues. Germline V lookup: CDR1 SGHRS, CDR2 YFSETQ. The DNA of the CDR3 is TGCGCCAGCAGCTTGGCGGGGCTAGCGAGGGGCGAGCAGTACTTC. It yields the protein CASSLAGLARGEQYF.